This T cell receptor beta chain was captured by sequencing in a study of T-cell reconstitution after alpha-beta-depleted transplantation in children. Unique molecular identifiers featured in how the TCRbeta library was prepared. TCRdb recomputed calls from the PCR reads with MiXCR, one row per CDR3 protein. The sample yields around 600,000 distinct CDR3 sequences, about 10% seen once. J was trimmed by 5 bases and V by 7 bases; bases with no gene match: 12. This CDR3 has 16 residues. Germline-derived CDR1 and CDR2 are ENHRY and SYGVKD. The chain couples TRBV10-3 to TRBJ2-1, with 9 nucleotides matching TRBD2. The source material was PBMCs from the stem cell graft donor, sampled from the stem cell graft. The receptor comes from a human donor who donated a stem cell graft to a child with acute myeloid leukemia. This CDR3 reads CAIKGGRAAIHNEQFF. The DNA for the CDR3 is TGTGCCATCAAGGGCGGGAGGGCCGCAATCCACAATGAGCAGTTCTTC.